One sample yielded the 9 T cell receptor beta chains listed below, sequenced in a study of cytomegalovirus exposure and HLA in healthy donors. Primers for the PCR totalled 60 Vbeta and 13 Jbeta. This table comes from immunoSEQ multiplex PCR, and its TCRdb copy is limited to in-frame clones, with some not included. The sample comprises under 150,000 clones, around 78% of which are singletons, and 5.5% to 7% rests with the top ten. The sample consisted of PBMCs. All receptors come from a woman in her forties in good health and CMV-seropositive.

The chain joins TRBV7-9 to TRBJ1-1, with 8 bases lining up with TRBD1. Trimming removed 5 bases from V and 7 bases from J; junction bases left unmatched: 9. CDR1 is SEHNR, CDR2 FQNEAQ, per germline (reference sequence). This CDR3 contains 14 residues. Written as DNA, the CDR3 is TGTGCCAGCAGCCAGGGGGACAGGATCCTTGAAGCTTTCTTT. Residues: CASSQGDRILEAFF.

The chain uses TRBV7-9 and TRBJ2-1; 7 bases map to TRBD1. CDR3 length: 16 amino acids. The V gene end was trimmed by 10 bases and the J gene end by 8 bases; junction bases not matched to a gene: 20. Looked up from germline, CDR1 is SEHNR and CDR2 is FQNEAQ (reference sequence). CDR3 in amino acids: CAIPHVIDRAVDEQFF. The CDR3 DNA is TGTGCCATCCCGCATGTAATTGACAGGGCAGTGGATGAGCAGTTCTTC. The whole variable domain, remainder taken from reference TRBV7-9 and TRBJ2-1, is DTGVSQNPRHKITKRGQNVTFRCDPISEHNRLYWYRQTLGQGPEFLTYFQNEAQLEKSRLLSDRFSAERPKGSFSTLEIQRTEQGDSAMYLCAIPHVIDRAVDEQFFGPGTRLTVL.

This clone was seen once. V gene TRBV6-6 combines with J gene TRBJ2-5; tentative D call: TRBD2 (6 bases). With 8 bases removed from V and 4 bases from J, the gap between germline ends came to 11 bases. The germline V gene has CDR1 MNHNY and CDR2 SVGAGI (reference sequence). CDR3 length: 12 residues. CDR3 nucleotides: TGTGCCAGCGCGGAGGGGCGAGAGACCCAGTACTTC. This codes for CASAEGRETQYF.

V usage is TRBV6-6 and J usage is TRBJ1-2; D may be TRBD1 (6 bases). Germline V gene lookup returns CDR1 MNHNY and CDR2 SVGAGI (reference sequence). V was trimmed by 2 bases and J by 4 bases, leaving 14 bases between them. The CDR3 contains 15 residues. CDR3: CASSYESLGAYGYTF. CDR3 DNA sequence: TGTGCCAGCAGTTACGAATCCCTGGGGGCCTATGGCTACACCTTC.

CDR3 sequence reads: CASSLWSGSLHEQFF. The CDR3 DNA follows: TGCGCCAGCAGCTTGTGGAGCGGGAGTTTGCATGAGCAGTTCTTC. The gene calls are TRBV5-1 and TRBJ2-1; 8 bases match TRBD2. The J segment lost 8 bases and the V segment lost 1 base, leaving 8 bases of the junction unmatched. The CDR3 is 15 residues long. In germline, CDR1 is SGHRS, CDR2 YFSETQ.

J is TRBJ1-5 and V is TRBV6-6, with D possibly TRBD1 on 6 matching bases. Germline loops: CDR1 MNHNY, CDR2 SVGAGI (reference sequence). V was trimmed by 5 bases and J by 3 bases, leaving 11 bases between them. The length of the CDR3 is 14 residues. CDR3 region: CASSTRTDNQPQHF. The CDR3 region has the DNA TGTGCCAGCAGTACTCGGACAGACAATCAGCCCCAGCATTTT.

The chain employs TRBV7-9 and TRBJ1-1; no clear D gene. Germline V gene lookup returns CDR1 SEHNR and CDR2 FQNEAQ (reference sequence). V was shortened by 2 bases and J by 1 base, with 11 bases between the two germline ends. The CDR3 totals 15 residues. In nucleotides, the CDR3 is TGTGCCAGCAGCTTATTGAGGAGGTCGAACACTGAAGCTTTCTTT. Its translation: CASSLLRRSNTEAFF. The whole variable domain, filled in from reference TRBV7-9 and TRBJ1-1, reads DTGVSQNPRHKITKRGQNVTFRCDPISEHNRLYWYRQTLGQGPEFLTYFQNEAQLEKSRLLSDRFSAERPKGSFSTLEIQRTEQGDSAMYLCASSLLRRSNTEAFFGQGTRLTVV.

This chain joins TRBV7-9 and TRBJ2-7; D ambiguous. The CDR3 totals 14 residues. Looked up from germline, CDR1 is SEHNR and CDR2 is FQNEAQ (reference sequence). Trimming stripped 3 bases from V and 5 bases from J, with 14 bases between. The CDR3 DNA sequence: TGTGCCAGCAGCTTCTATCTAACGTCGAACGAGCAGTACTTC. Translated: CASSFYLTSNEQYF.

The rearrangement joins TRBV7-9 to TRBJ2-2; 7 bases line up with TRBD1. The CDR3 is 15 residues long. CDR1 is SEHNR, CDR2 FQNEAQ, per germline (reference sequence). With V trimmed by 5 bases and J by 6 bases, 9 bases remained unmatched. In DNA form, the CDR3 reads TGTGCCAGCAGCCCACAGGGGCTAGACGCCGGGGAGCTGTTTTTT. Protein sequence: CASSPQGLDAGELFF.